The clone carrying this T cell receptor beta chain was counted once. The antigen remains undetermined. Both 60 Vbeta primers and 13 Jbeta primers went into the PCR. Assay used: immunoSEQ multiplex PCR; TCRdb lists only in-frame clones, some missing. The sample includes 100,000 or so clones, roughly four fifths of them seen just once. The data belong to a study of cytomegalovirus exposure and HLA in healthy donors. Study-wide background: There were just under 400 genotyped donors. Of these, roughly 82% fell in the genetic ancestry cluster associated with self-reported Caucasian donors.

Study results and caveats: TCR beta sequences numbering roughly 18,000 were associated with HLA alleles at 0.05 false discovery rate in a later analysis. The authors enumerated over 150 TCR beta chains as linked to cytomegalovirus. Association of a missense DCLRE1C variant with TCR beta V- and J-gene trimming was reported in a later analysis.

The CDR3 extends over 13 amino acids. Per germline, CDR1 LNHDA and CDR2 SQIVND (reference sequence). V was shortened by 3 bases and J by 4 bases, with 8 bases between the two germline ends. The receptor was isolated from a male donor in good health and CMV-seropositive. The sample consisted of PBMCs. J is TRBJ2-3 and V is TRBV19; D not certain. The CDR3 loop is CASSIEVADTQYF. CDR3 sequence (DNA): TGTGCCAGTAGTATTGAGGTGGCAGATACGCAGTATTTT.